This T cell receptor beta chain was sequenced in a study of blood T cell repertoires in COVID-19. V was pared by 6 bases and J by 5 bases, with 9 bases of the junction left unmatched. The CDR3 has 15 residues. CDR1 is ENHRY and CDR2 is SYGVKD in the germline V gene. Per the original methods: Amplification from reference gene primers served as the basis for estimated nucleated cell counts. Generated by immunoSEQ multiplex PCR, the TCRdb table keeps only in-frame clones and is missing some. V, J and clone size are taken as reported in that table, and D and trimming were inferred from the DNA itself. The sample shows roughly 150,000 clones, approximately 91% of them seen only once.

This TCR was sampled from a man between 18 and 29 years old with COVID-19, enrolled during active disease. The sample taken for sequencing was peripheral blood. The chain uses TRBV10-3 and TRBJ2-5; 10 nucleotides match TRBD2. The CDR3 nucleotides are TGTGCCATCAGGGACTTAGCGGGAGGTTCGGAGACCCAGTACTTC. This sequence encodes CAIRDLAGGSETQYF.